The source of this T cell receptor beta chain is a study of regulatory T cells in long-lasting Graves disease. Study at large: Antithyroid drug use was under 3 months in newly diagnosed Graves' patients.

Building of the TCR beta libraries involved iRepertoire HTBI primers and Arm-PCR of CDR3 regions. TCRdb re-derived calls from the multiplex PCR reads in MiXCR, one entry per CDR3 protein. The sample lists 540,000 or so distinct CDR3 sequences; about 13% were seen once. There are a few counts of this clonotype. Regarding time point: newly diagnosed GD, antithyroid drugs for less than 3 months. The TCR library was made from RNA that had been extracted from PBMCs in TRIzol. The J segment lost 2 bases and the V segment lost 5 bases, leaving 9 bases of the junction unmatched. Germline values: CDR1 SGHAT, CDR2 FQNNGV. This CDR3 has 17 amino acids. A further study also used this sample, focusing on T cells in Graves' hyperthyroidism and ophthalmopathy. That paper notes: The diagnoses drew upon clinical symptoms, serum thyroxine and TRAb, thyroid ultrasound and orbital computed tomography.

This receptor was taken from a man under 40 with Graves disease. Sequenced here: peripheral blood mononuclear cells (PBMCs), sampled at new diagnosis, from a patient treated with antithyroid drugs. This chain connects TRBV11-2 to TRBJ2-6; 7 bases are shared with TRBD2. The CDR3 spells CASSLYYLAAGANVLTF. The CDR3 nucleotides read TGTGCCAGCAGCCTATATTACCTAGCGGCTGGGGCCAACGTCCTGACTTTC.